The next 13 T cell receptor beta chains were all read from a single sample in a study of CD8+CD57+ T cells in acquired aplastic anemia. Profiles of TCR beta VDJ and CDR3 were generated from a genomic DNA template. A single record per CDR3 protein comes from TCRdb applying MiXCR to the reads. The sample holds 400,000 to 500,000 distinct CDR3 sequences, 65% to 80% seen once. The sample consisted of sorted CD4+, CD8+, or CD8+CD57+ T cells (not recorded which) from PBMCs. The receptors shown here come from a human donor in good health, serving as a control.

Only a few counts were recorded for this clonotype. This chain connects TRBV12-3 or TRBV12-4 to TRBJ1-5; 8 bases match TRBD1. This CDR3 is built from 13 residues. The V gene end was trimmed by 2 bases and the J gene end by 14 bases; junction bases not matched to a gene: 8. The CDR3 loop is CASSLRQGAYEHF. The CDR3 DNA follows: TGTGCCAGCAGTTTAAGGCAGGGGGCCTACGAGCATTTT.

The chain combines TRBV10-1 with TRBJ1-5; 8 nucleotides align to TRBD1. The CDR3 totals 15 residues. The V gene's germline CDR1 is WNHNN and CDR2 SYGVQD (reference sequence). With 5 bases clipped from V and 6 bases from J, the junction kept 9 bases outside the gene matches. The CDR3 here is CASSSDRGGAQPQHF. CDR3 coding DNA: TGCGCCAGCAGTAGTGACAGGGGTGGTGCTCAGCCCCAGCATTTT.

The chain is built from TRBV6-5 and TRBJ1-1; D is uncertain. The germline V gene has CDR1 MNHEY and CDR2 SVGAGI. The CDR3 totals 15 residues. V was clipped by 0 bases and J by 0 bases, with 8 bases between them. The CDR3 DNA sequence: TGTGCCAGCAGTTACTCGCGGCAGGTGAACACTGAAGCTTTCTTT. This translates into CASSYSRQVNTEAFF.

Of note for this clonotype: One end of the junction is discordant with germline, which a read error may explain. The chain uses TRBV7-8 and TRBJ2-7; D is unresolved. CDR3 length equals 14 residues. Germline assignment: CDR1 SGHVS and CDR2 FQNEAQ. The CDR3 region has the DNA TGTGCCAGCAGCTTCGGGCTCCTCTCCTCCGAGCAGTACTTC. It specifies CASSFGLLSSEQYF.

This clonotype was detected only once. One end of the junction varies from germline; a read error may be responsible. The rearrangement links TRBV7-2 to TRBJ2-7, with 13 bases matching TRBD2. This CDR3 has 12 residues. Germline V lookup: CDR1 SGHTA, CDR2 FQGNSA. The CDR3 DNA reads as TGTGCCAGCAGCCTACGGACTAGCGGGGGCGAGTTC. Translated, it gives CASSLRTSGGEF.

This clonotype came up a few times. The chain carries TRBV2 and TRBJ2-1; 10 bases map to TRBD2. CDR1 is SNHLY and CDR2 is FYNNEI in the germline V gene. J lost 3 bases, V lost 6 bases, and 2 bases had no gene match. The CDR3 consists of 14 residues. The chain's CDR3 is CASRRTSGYNEQFF. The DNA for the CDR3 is TGTGCCAGCAGACGGACTAGCGGCTACAATGAGCAGTTCTTC.

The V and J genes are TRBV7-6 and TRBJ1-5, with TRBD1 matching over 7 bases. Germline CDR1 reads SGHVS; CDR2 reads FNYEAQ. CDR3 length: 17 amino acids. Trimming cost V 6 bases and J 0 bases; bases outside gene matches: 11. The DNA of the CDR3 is TGTGCCAGCAGTTCTGGGACAGTCCCGTATAGCAATCAGCCCCAGCATTTT. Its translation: CASSSGTVPYSNQPQHF.

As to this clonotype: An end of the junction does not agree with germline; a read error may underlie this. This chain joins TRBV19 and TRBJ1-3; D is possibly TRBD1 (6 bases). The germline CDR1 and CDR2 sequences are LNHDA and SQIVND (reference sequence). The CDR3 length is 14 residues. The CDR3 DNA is TGTGCCAGTAGTGGAGACAGGCACTACGAGCAGTACTTCTTT. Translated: CASSGDRHYEQYFF.

The CDR3 reads CASSIVGASFFYAVAFF. CDR3 sequence (DNA): TGTGCCAGTAGTATCGTGGGAGCTTCCTTTTTTTACGCTGTAGCTTTCTTT. The chain joins TRBV19 to TRBJ1-1; D is unclear. The CDR3 is made up of 17 amino acids. CDR1 LNHDA and CDR2 SQIVND come from the germline V gene (reference sequence). Trimming pared 3 bases from V and 10 bases from J, leaving 27 bases between.

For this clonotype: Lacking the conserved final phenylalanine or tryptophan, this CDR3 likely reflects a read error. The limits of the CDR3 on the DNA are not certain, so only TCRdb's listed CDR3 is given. The CDR3 loop is CASSRRDTRDSPL. V is TRBV7-3 and J is TRBJ2-7; the D segment call TRBD2 is taken from the table without a DNA check. Germline V gives CDR1 SGHTA, CDR2 FQGTGA. 13 amino acids form the CDR3, both terminal residues included.

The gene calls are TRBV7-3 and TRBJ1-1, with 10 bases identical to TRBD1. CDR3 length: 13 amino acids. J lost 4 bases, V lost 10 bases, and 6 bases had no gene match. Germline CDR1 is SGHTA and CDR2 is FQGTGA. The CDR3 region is CAIDRTGGTEAFF. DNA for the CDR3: TGTGCCATTGATAGGACAGGGGGCACTGAAGCTTTCTTT.

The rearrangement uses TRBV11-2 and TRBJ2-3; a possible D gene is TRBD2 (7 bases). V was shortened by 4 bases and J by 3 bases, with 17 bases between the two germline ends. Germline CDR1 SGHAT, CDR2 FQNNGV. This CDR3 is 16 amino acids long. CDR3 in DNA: TGTGCCAGCAGCTCCGCAGGGGAGGGAAGGACAGATACGCAGTATTTT. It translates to CASSSAGEGRTDTQYF.

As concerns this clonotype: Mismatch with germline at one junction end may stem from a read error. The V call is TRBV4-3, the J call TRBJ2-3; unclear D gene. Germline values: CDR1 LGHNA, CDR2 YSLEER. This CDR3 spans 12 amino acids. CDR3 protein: CASSLDGYTQYF. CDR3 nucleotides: TGCGCCAGCAGCCTAGATGGCTATACGCAGTATTTC.